This T cell receptor (beta chain) was obtained from a study of cytomegalovirus exposure and HLA in healthy donors. Here immunoSEQ multiplex PCR was the method, and the copy in TCRdb shows in-frame clones only, minus some. The sample includes 180,000 or so clones, around nine tenths seen only once; the top ten take under 3.5%. V lost 4 bases and J 0 bases, leaving 7 bases between the germline ends. CDR3 size: 13 residues. Germline V lookup: CDR1 GTSNPN, CDR2 SVGIG (reference sequence). This chain joins TRBV30 and TRBJ2-1; the D gene is possibly TRBD1 (5 bases). Sequencing was done on a sample of PBMCs. This receptor was taken from a man younger than 35 in good health and CMV-seropositive. CDR3 sequence reads: CAWKGYSYNEQFF. The CDR3 nucleotides are TGTGCCTGGAAGGGGTACTCCTACAATGAGCAGTTCTTC.